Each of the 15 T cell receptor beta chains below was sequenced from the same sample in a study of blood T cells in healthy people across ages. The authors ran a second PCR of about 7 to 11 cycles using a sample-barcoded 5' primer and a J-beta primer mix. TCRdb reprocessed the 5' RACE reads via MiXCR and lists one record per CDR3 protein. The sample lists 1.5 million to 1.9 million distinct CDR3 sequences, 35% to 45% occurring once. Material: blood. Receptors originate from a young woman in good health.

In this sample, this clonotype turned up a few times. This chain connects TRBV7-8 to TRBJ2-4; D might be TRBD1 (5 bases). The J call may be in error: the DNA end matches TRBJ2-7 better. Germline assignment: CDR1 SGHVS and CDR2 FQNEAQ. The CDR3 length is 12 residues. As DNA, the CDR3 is TGTGCCAGCAGGGTAGGGGAAGCCGAGCAGTACTTC. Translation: CASRVGEAEQYF.

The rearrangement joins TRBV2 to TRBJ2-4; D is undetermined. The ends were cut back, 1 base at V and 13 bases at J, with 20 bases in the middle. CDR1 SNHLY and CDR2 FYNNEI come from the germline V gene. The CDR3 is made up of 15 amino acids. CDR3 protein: CASSEGLSSYNEQYF. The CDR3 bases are TGTGCCAGCAGTGAAGGTCTGAGCTCCTACAATGAGCAGTACTTC.

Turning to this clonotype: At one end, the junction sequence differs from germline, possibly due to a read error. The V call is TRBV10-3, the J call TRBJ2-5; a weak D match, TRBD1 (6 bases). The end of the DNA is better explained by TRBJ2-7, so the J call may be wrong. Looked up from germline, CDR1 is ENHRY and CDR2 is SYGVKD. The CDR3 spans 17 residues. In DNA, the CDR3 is TGTGCCACCAGTGAGCCCTCCGGATGGGGGCTTGGCGACGAGCAGTACTTC. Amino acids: CATSEPSGWGLGDEQYF.

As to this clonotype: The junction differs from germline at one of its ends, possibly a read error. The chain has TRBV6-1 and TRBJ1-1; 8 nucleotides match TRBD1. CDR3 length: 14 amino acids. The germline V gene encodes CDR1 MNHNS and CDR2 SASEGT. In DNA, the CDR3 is TGTGCCAGCGGCCGGACAGGGCCGAACACTGAAGTTTTCTTT. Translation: CASGRTGPNTEVFF.

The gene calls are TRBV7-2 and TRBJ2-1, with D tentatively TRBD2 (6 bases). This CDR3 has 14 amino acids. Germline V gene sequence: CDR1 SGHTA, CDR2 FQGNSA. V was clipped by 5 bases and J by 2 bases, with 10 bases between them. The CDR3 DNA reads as TGTGCCAGCAGCCCGGGAGTTACCTACAATGAGCAGTTCTTC. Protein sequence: CASSPGVTYNEQFF. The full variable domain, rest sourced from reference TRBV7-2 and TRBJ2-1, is GAGVSQSPSNKVTEKGKDVELRCDPISGHTALYWYRQSLGQGLEFLIYFQGNSAPDKSGLPSDRFSAERTGGSVSTLTIQRTQQEDSAVYLCASSPGVTYNEQFFGPGTRLTVL.

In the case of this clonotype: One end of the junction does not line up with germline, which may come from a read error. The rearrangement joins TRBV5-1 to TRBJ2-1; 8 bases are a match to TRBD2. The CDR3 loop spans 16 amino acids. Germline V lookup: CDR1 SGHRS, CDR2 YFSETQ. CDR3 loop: CASSLVVAGGGNEQFF. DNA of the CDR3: TGCGCCAGCAGTTTGGTGGTGGCGGGAGGCGGCAATGAGCAGTTCTTC.

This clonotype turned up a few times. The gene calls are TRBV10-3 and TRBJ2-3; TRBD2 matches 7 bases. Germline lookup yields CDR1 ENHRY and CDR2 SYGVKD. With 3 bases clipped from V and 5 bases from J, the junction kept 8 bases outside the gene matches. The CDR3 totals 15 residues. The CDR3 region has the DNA TGTGCCATCAGTGACCTAGCGGAAGCAGTAGATACGCAGTATTTT. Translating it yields CAISDLAEAVDTQYF.

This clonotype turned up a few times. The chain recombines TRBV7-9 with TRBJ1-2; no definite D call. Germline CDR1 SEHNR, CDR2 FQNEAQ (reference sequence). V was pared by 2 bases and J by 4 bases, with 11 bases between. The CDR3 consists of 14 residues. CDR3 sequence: CASSLSIGFYGYTF. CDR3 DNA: TGTGCCAGCAGCTTAAGCATCGGCTTCTATGGCTACACCTTC. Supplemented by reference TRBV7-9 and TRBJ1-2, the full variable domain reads DTGVSQNPRHKITKRGQNVTFRCDPISEHNRLYWYRQTLGQGPEFLTYFQNEAQLEKSRLLSDRFSAERPKGSFSTLEIQRTEQGDSAMYLCASSLSIGFYGYTFGSGTRLTVV.

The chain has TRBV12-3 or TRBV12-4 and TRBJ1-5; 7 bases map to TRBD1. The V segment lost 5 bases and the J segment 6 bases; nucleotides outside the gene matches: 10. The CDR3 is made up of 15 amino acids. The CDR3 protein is CASSTRQGIAQPQHF. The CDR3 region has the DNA TGTGCCAGCAGTACCAGACAGGGAATTGCTCAGCCCCAGCATTTT.

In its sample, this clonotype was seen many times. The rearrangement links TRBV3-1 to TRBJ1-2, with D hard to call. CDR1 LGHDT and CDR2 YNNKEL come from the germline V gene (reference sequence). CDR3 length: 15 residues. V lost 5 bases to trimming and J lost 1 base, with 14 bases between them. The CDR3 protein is CASSYRRRINYGYTF. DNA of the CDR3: TGTGCCAGCAGCTATCGACGGAGAATTAACTATGGCTACACCTTC. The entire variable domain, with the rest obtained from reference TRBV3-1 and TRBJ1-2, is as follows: DTAVSQTPKYLVTQMGNDKSIKCEQNLGHDTMYWYKQDSKKFLKIMFSYNNKELIINETVPNRFSPKSPDKAHLNLHINSLELGDSAVYFCASSYRRRINYGYTFGSGTRLTVV.

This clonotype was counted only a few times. The CDR3 loop reads CSARDRVSSYEQYF. The CDR3 DNA is TGCAGTGCTAGAGATCGTGTCAGCTCCTACGAGCAGTACTTC. The chain recombines TRBV20-1 with TRBJ2-7; D is unresolved. The CDR3 runs 14 residues. The germline V gene has CDR1 DFQATT and CDR2 SNEGSKA (reference sequence). V lost 0 bases and J 0 bases, leaving 9 bases between the germline ends.

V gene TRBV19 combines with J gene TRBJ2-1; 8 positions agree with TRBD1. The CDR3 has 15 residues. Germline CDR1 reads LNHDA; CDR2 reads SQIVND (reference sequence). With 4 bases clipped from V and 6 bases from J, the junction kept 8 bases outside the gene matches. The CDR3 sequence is CASSTGTGAVNEQFF. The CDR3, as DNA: TGTGCCAGTAGTACCGGGACAGGCGCCGTCAATGAGCAGTTCTTC.

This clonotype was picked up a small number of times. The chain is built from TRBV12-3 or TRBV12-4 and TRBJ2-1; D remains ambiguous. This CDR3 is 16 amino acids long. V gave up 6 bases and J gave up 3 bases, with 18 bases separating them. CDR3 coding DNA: TGTGCCAGCAGACCCAACAGTCTACTAAACTACAATGAGCAGTTCTTC. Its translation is CASRPNSLLNYNEQFF.

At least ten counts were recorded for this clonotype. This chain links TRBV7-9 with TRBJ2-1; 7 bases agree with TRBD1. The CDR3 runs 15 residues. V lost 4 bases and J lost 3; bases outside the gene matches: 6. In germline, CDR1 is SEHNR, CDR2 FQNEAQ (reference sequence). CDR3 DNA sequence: TGTGCCAGCAGCTCGAGAGACAGGGACTACAATGAGCAGTTCTTC. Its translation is CASSSRDRDYNEQFF.

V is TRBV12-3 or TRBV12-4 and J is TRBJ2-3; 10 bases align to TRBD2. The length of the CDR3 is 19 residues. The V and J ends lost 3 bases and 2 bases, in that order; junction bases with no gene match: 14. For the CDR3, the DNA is TGTGCCAGCAGTTTTTATCGAGCGGGGGGGCCGTCGGACACAGATACGCAGTATTTT. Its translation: CASSFYRAGGPSDTDTQYF.